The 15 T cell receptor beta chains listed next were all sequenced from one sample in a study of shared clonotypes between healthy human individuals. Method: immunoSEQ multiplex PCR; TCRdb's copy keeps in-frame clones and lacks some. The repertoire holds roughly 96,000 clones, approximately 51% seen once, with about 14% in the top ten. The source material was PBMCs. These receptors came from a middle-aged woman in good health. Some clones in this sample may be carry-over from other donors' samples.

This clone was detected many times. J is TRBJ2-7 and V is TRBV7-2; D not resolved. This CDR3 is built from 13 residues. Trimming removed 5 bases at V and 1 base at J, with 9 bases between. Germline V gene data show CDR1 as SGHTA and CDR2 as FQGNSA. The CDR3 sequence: CASSHGHSYEQYF. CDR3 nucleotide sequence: TGTGCCAGCAGCCACGGTCATTCCTACGAGCAGTACTTC.

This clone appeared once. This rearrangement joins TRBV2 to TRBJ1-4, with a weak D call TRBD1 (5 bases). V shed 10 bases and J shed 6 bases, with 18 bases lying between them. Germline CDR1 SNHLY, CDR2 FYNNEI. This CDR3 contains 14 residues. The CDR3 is CANSRRGVDEKLFF. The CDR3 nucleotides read TGTGCCAACTCCCGGCGGGGGGTGGATGAAAAACTGTTTTTT.

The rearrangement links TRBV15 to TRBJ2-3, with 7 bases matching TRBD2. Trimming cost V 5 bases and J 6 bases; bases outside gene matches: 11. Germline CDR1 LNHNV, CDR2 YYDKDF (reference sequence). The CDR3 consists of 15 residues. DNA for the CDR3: TGTGCCACCAGCCCTACTACCTGGGGGGGGGATACGCAGTATTTT. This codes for CATSPTTWGGDTQYF.

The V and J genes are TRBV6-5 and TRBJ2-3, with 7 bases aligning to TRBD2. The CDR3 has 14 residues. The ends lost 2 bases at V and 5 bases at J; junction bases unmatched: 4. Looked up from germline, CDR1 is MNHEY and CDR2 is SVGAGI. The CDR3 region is CASSYREEGDTQYF. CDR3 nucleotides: TGTGCCAGCAGTTACCGGGAGGAGGGAGATACGCAGTATTTT.

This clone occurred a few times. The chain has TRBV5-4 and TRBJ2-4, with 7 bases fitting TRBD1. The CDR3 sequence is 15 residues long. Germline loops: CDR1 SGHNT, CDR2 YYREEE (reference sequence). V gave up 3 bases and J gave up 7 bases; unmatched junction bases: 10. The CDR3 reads CASSSKTGVGNIQYF. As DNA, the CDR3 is TGTGCCAGCAGCTCCAAAACAGGGGTGGGGAACATTCAGTACTTC.

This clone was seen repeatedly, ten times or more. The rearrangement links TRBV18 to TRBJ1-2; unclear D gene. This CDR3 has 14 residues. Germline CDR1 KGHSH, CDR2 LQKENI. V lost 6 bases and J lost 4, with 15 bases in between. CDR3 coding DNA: TGTGCCAGCTCTCCGTCAGAGAACGTCTATGGCTACACCTTC. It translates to CASSPSENVYGYTF.

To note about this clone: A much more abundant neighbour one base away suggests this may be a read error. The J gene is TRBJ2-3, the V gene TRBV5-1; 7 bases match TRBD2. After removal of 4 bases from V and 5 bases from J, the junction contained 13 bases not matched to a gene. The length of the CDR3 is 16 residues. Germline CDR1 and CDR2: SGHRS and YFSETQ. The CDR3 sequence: CASSENRLAEGDTQYF. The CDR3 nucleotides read TGCGCCAGCAGCGAGAATAGGCTAGCGGAAGGAGATACGCAGTATTTT.

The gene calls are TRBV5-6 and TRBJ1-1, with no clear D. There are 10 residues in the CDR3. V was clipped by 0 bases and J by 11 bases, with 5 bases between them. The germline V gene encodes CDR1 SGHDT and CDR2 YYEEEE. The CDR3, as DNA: TGTGCCAGCAGCTTGGACGTGGCTTTCTTT. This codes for CASSLDVAFF.

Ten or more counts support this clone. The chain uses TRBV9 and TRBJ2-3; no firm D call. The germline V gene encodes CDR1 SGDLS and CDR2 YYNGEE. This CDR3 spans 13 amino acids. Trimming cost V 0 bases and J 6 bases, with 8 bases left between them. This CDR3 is CASSVGGADTQYF. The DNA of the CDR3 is TGTGCCAGCAGCGTAGGCGGCGCCGATACGCAGTATTTT.

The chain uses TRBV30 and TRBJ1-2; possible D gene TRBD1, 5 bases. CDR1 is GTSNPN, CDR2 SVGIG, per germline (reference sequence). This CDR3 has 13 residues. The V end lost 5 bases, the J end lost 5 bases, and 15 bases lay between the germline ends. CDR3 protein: CAWHLAGSYGYTF. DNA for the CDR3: TGTGCCTGGCATCTGGCAGGGTCATATGGCTACACCTTC.

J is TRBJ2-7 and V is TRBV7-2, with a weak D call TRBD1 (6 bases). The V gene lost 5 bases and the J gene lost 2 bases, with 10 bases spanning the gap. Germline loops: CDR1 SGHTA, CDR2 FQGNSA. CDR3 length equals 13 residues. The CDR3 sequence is CASSRDKTYEQYF. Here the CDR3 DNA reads TGTGCCAGCAGCCGGGACAAGACCTACGAGCAGTACTTC.

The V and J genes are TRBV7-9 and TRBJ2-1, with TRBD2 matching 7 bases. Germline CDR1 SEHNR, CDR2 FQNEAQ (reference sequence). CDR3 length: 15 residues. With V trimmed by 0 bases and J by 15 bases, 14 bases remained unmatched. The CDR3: CASSLAGREPPLWFF. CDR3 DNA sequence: TGTGCCAGCAGCTTAGCGGGGCGGGAGCCCCCGCTATGGTTCTTC.

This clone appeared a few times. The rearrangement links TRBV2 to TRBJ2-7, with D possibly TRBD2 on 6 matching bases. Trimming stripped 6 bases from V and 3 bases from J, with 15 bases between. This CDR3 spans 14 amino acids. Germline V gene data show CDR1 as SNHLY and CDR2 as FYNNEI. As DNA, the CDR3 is TGTGCCAGCAGAGCGGCTGGGACTCGCTACGAGCAGTACTTC. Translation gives CASRAAGTRYEQYF.

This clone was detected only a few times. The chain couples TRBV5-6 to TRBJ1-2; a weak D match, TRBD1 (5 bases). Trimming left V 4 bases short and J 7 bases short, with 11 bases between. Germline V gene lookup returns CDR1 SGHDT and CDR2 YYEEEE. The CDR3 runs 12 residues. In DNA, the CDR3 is TGTGCCAGCAGCCTGGGGAGGGGTGGCTACACCTTC. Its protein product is CASSLGRGGYTF. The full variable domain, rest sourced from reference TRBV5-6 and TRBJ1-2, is DAGVTQSPTHLIKTRGQQVTLRCSPKSGHDTVSWYQQALGQGPQFIFQYYEEEERQRGNFPDRFSGHQFPNYSSELNVNALLLGDSALYLCASSLGRGGYTFGSGTRLTVV.

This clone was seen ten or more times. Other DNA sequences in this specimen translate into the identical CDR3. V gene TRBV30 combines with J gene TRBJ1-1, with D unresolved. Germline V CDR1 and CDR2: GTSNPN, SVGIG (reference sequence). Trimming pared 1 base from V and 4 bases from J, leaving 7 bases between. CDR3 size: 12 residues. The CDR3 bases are TGTGCCTGGAGTGGCAGGAGCACTGAAGCTTTCTTT. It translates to CAWSGRSTEAFF.